This T cell receptor beta chain was captured in a study of blood T cell repertoires in COVID-19. As for the study in general: From T cells, B-cell-depleted T cells, or PBMCs came the material, which was cDNA or gDNA.

V trimming: 6 bases; J trimming: 7 bases; junction bases outside the gene matches: 5. The CDR3 sequence is 14 residues long. CDR1 is LNHDA, CDR2 SQIVND, per germline (reference sequence). Methods used by the authors: Researchers report that nucleated cell counts were estimated from reference gene primer amplification. The method was immunoSEQ multiplex PCR; TCRdb's version includes in-frame clones alone and lacks a portion of them. The V and J calls and the clone size are those of that table, but D and trimming were determined from the DNA. This sample has about 62,000 clones, with around nine tenths found just once.

The chain joins TRBV19 to TRBJ2-1; 11 nucleotides match TRBD1. The clonotype originates from a human donor in a cohort sampled during active COVID-19. Sequences were obtained from peripheral blood. CDR3 amino acids: CASSRDRGYNEQFF. DNA of the CDR3: TGTGCCAGTAGCCGGGACAGGGGGTATAATGAGCAGTTCTTC.